This record concerns one T cell receptor (beta chain) sequence. The CDR3 length is 14 residues. V lost 5 bases and J lost 4; bases outside the gene matches: 6. Germline CDR1 reads MDHEN; CDR2 reads SYDVKM. The record originates from a study of blood T cell repertoires in COVID-19. Study context: The United States, Italy and Spain were the sources of the acute and convalescent COVID-19 samples.

Method: immunoSEQ multiplex PCR; TCRdb's copy keeps in-frame clones and lacks some. The sample includes about 260,000 clones, roughly 80% seen only once; the top ten take more than 8%. The rearrangement joins TRBV28 to TRBJ1-1; 8 nucleotides line up with TRBD1. The clonotype was recovered from a woman aged 45-65 years who had recovered from COVID-19. Sample: peripheral blood. The CDR3 region has the DNA TGTGCCAGCAGTGCCGGGACAGGTTTCACTGAAGCTTTCTTT. This encodes CASSAGTGFTEAFF.